A selection of T cell receptor beta chains follows, all from one sample in a study of T cells after yellow fever vaccination. TCRdb reprocessed the 5' RACE reads via MiXCR and lists one record per CDR3 protein. The sample has about 400,000 distinct CDR3 sequences; roughly 11% are singletons. The material was PBMCs, obtained on the day of the first yellow fever vaccination. These receptors all come from a man aged 18 to 35 who received the YFV17D yellow fever vaccine. CDR3s include the opening cysteine and the closing phenylalanine or tryptophan. D genes are given only for firm matches. Not all rows give a size; the values are once, few, many and, for expanded clones, a class.

abundance: NA; v_gene: TRBV9; d_gene: TRBD2; j_gene: TRBJ2-7; CDR3aa: CASSVEGLAGYYEQYF; CDR3nt: TGTGCCAGCAGCGTAGAGGGACTAGCGGGATACTACGAGCAGTACTTC
abundance: few; v_gene: TRBV6-5; d_gene: NA; j_gene: TRBJ2-2; CDR3aa: CASSYLGPRTGELFF; CDR3nt: TGTGCCAGCAGTTACTTAGGGCCGAGGACCGGGGAGCTGTTTTTT
abundance: few; v_gene: TRBV5-5; d_gene: NA; j_gene: TRBJ2-5; CDR3aa: CASSSRLVLETQYF; CDR3nt: TGTGCCAGCAGCTCGAGACTAGTTCTGGAGACCCAGTACTTC
abundance: many; v_gene: TRBV5-1; d_gene: NA; j_gene: TRBJ1-2; CDR3aa: CASSLRGYGYTF; CDR3nt: TGCGCCAGCAGCCTAAGGGGGTATGGCTACACCTTC
abundance: few; v_gene: TRBV5-6; d_gene: NA; j_gene: TRBJ1-1; CDR3aa: CASSLAALRTEAFF; CDR3nt: TGTGCCAGCAGCTTGGCCGCCTTACGGACTGAAGCTTTCTTT
abundance: NA; v_gene: TRBV12-3/TRBV12-4; d_gene: NA; j_gene: TRBJ2-2; CDR3aa: CASSNPRDTGELFF; CDR3nt: TGTGCCAGCAGTAACCCCCGCGACACCGGGGAGCTGTTTTTT
abundance: few; v_gene: TRBV5-5; d_gene: NA; j_gene: TRBJ1-2; CDR3aa: CASSLGGTPISYTF; CDR3nt: TGTGCCAGCAGCTTGGGGGGGACGCCCATCAGCTACACCTTC
abundance: many; v_gene: TRBV7-2; d_gene: TRBD2; j_gene: TRBJ2-7; CDR3aa: CASSLSPSGGGYSYEQYF; CDR3nt: TGTGCCAGCAGCTTATCACCTAGCGGGGGGGGTTACTCCTACGAGCAGTACTTC
abundance: few; v_gene: TRBV7-2; d_gene: NA; j_gene: TRBJ1-2; CDR3aa: CASSLHWVDGYTF; CDR3nt: TGTGCCAGCAGCTTACACTGGGTCGATGGCTACACCTTC
abundance: NA; v_gene: TRBV19; d_gene: TRBD2; j_gene: TRBJ2-6; CDR3aa: CASSVEAGYSGANVLTF; CDR3nt: TGTGCCAGTAGTGTTGAAGCGGGGTACTCTGGGGCCAACGTCCTGACTTTC
abundance: NA; v_gene: TRBV5-4; d_gene: NA; j_gene: TRBJ2-2; CDR3aa: CASSPVLSRNTGELFF; CDR3nt: TGTGCCAGCAGCCCGGTCCTAAGCCGAAACACCGGGGAGCTGTTTTTT
abundance: many; v_gene: TRBV18; d_gene: NA; j_gene: TRBJ2-5; CDR3aa: CASGRDNIQETQYF; CDR3nt: TGTGCCAGCGGACGGGACAATATTCAAGAGACCCAGTACTTC
abundance: few; v_gene: TRBV6-2/TRBV6-3; d_gene: NA; j_gene: TRBJ2-3; CDR3aa: CASSVKGHTQYF; CDR3nt: TGTGCCAGCAGTGTAAAGGGGCATACGCAGTATTTT
abundance: NA; v_gene: TRBV7-3; d_gene: TRBD2; j_gene: TRBJ2-2; CDR3aa: CASSRTGGYENTGELFF; CDR3nt: TGTGCCAGCAGCCGGACGGGAGGATACGAGAACACCGGGGAGCTGTTTTTT
abundance: once; v_gene: TRBV10-3; d_gene: NA; j_gene: TRBJ1-5; CDR3aa: CAISELFDQPQHF; CDR3nt: TGTGCCATCAGTGAGTTATTCGATCAGCCCCAGCATTTT
abundance: few; v_gene: TRBV28; d_gene: NA; j_gene: TRBJ1-1; CDR3aa: CASSIIGGGGAFF; CDR3nt: TGTGCCAGCAGTATCATAGGGGGTGGGGGAGCTTTCTTT
abundance: many; v_gene: TRBV20-1; d_gene: NA; j_gene: TRBJ2-2; CDR3aa: CSASLRDTGELFF; CDR3nt: TGCAGTGCTAGTCTCCGGGACACCGGGGAGCTGTTTTTT
abundance: NA; v_gene: TRBV18; d_gene: TRBD2; j_gene: TRBJ2-7; CDR3aa: CASSRTGLAGGSYEQYF; CDR3nt: TGTGCCAGCTCACGCACTGGGTTGGCGGGGGGCTCCTACGAGCAGTACTTC
abundance: NA; v_gene: TRBV11-2; d_gene: NA; j_gene: TRBJ2-7; CDR3aa: CASSFVGGGGGSYEQYF; CDR3nt: TGTGCCAGCAGCTTCGTAGGGGGTGGAGGGGGCTCCTACGAGCAGTACTTC
abundance: few; v_gene: TRBV11-2; d_gene: NA; j_gene: TRBJ2-1; CDR3aa: CASSLNSHSNNEQFF; CDR3nt: TGTGCCAGCAGCTTAAACAGCCACTCTAACAATGAGCAGTTCTTC
abundance: few; v_gene: TRBV5-1; d_gene: NA; j_gene: TRBJ2-4; CDR3aa: CASSLEQRNIQYF; CDR3nt: TGCGCCAGCAGCTTGGAACAGAGAAACATTCAGTACTTC
abundance: few; v_gene: TRBV7-2; d_gene: NA; j_gene: TRBJ1-2; CDR3aa: CASSLALGEGGGYTF; CDR3nt: TGTGCCAGCAGCTTAGCGCTGGGGGAGGGAGGAGGCTACACCTTC
abundance: few; v_gene: TRBV12-3/TRBV12-4; d_gene: NA; j_gene: TRBJ1-1; CDR3aa: CASDSEKNTEAFF; CDR3nt: TGTGCCAGCGACAGCGAAAAGAACACTGAAGCTTTCTTT
abundance: many; v_gene: TRBV11-2; d_gene: TRBD1; j_gene: TRBJ1-1; CDR3aa: CASRGYDRGNTEAFF; CDR3nt: TGTGCCAGCAGAGGATACGACAGGGGAAACACTGAAGCTTTCTTT
abundance: few; v_gene: TRBV19; d_gene: TRBD1; j_gene: TRBJ2-5; CDR3aa: CASSIPDRVETQYF; CDR3nt: TGTGCCAGTAGTATCCCTGACAGGGTCGAGACCCAGTACTTC
abundance: many; v_gene: TRBV9; d_gene: NA; j_gene: TRBJ2-2; CDR3aa: CASSAVQGTGELFF; CDR3nt: TGTGCCAGCAGCGCCGTCCAGGGCACCGGGGAGCTGTTTTTT
abundance: NA; v_gene: TRBV20-1; d_gene: NA; j_gene: TRBJ1-5; CDR3aa: CSATQGHQPQHF; CDR3nt: TGCAGTGCTACGCAGGGTCATCAGCCCCAGCATTTT
abundance: few; v_gene: TRBV6-5; d_gene: TRBD1; j_gene: TRBJ2-7; CDR3aa: CASSYSIGQGGGEQYF; CDR3nt: TGTGCCAGCAGTTACTCGATAGGACAGGGAGGAGGCGAGCAGTACTTC
abundance: few; v_gene: TRBV20-1; d_gene: TRBD1; j_gene: TRBJ2-7; CDR3aa: CSARGNWKQGAYEQYF; CDR3nt: TGCAGTGCTAGGGGTAACTGGAAACAGGGGGCTTACGAGCAGTACTTC
abundance: NA; v_gene: TRBV6-5; d_gene: NA; j_gene: TRBJ1-1; CDR3aa: CASSYSKGLGTEAFF; CDR3nt: TGTGCCAGCAGTTACTCGAAAGGGTTGGGCACTGAAGCTTTCTTT
abundance: NA; v_gene: TRBV7-2; d_gene: TRBD2; j_gene: TRBJ2-2; CDR3aa: CASSGTSSWGGELFF; CDR3nt: TGTGCCAGCTCGGGGACTAGCTCTTGGGGCGGGGAGCTGTTTTTT
abundance: few; v_gene: TRBV5-1; d_gene: NA; j_gene: TRBJ1-2; CDR3aa: CASSLDTPNYGYTF; CDR3nt: TGCGCCAGCAGCTTGGACACCCCTAACTATGGCTACACCTTC
abundance: few; v_gene: TRBV7-2; d_gene: NA; j_gene: TRBJ2-7; CDR3aa: CASSQGHYEQYF; CDR3nt: TGTGCCAGCAGCCAGGGACACTACGAGCAGTACTTC
abundance: few; v_gene: TRBV18; d_gene: NA; j_gene: TRBJ1-6; CDR3aa: CASADSLTRNSPLHF; CDR3nt: TGTGCCAGCGCCGACAGCCTGACACGAAATTCACCCCTCCACTTT
abundance: NA; v_gene: TRBV5-4; d_gene: NA; j_gene: TRBJ1-2; CDR3aa: CASSLDRAGYTF; CDR3nt: TGTGCCAGCAGCTTGGACAGGGCTGGCTACACCTTC
abundance: NA; v_gene: TRBV28; d_gene: NA; j_gene: TRBJ1-6; CDR3aa: CASLRSSSYNSPLHF; CDR3nt: TGTGCCAGCTTGAGGTCCAGCTCCTATAATTCACCCCTCCACTTT
abundance: few; v_gene: TRBV28; d_gene: NA; j_gene: TRBJ2-3; CDR3aa: CASTLRGDTQYF; CDR3nt: TGTGCCAGCACCCTCCGGGGAGATACGCAGTATTTT
abundance: few; v_gene: TRBV11-2; d_gene: TRBD2; j_gene: TRBJ2-1; CDR3aa: CASSTTSGVVNEQFF; CDR3nt: TGTGCCAGCAGCACGACTAGCGGGGTCGTCAATGAGCAGTTCTTC
abundance: NA; v_gene: TRBV12-3/TRBV12-4; d_gene: NA; j_gene: TRBJ2-1; CDR3aa: CASSFFGGSVVNEQFF; CDR3nt: TGTGCCAGCAGTTTTTTTGGGGGGTCGGTAGTCAATGAGCAGTTCTTC
abundance: NA; v_gene: TRBV28; d_gene: NA; j_gene: TRBJ2-5; CDR3aa: CASTQGPVNVETQYF; CDR3nt: TGTGCCAGCACTCAAGGGCCAGTAAACGTGGAGACCCAGTACTTC
abundance: NA; v_gene: TRBV5-4; d_gene: TRBD2; j_gene: TRBJ2-3; CDR3aa: CASSPGLAAPDTQYF; CDR3nt: TGTGCCAGCAGCCCGGGACTAGCTGCACCAGATACGCAGTATTTT
abundance: many; v_gene: TRBV20-1; d_gene: NA; j_gene: TRBJ1-5; CDR3aa: CSASSRVGQPQHF; CDR3nt: TGCAGTGCTAGTAGCAGGGTTGGGCAGCCCCAGCATTTT